What follows are 9 T cell receptor beta chains derived from one specimen sequenced in a study of blood T cell repertoires in COVID-19. This table comes from immunoSEQ multiplex PCR, and its TCRdb copy is limited to in-frame clones, with some not included. The sample consists of about 120,000 clones, just under 90% of them appearing once. The sample taken for sequencing was peripheral blood. The receptors derive from a woman aged 50 to 60 with acute or convalescent COVID-19.

The rearrangement links TRBV6-5 to TRBJ1-1, with TRBD1 identical over 8 bases. Germline V gives CDR1 MNHEY, CDR2 SVGAGI. The CDR3 length is 12 residues. Trimming removed 6 bases from V and 4 bases from J; junction bases left unmatched: 1. CDR3: CASRTGGTEAFF. DNA of the CDR3: TGTGCCAGCAGAACAGGGGGCACTGAAGCTTTCTTT.

The CDR3 is CATSDSGDDTSSYGYTF. CDR3 nucleotide sequence: TGTGCCACCAGTGATTCGGGAGACGACACCTCCTCCTATGGCTACACCTTC. The genes are TRBV24-1 and TRBJ1-2; D unresolved. CDR3 length: 17 residues. Per the germline V gene, CDR1 is KGHDR and CDR2 is SFDVKD. With 2 bases removed from V and 4 bases from J, the gap between germline ends came to 19 bases.

The chain has TRBV7-2 and TRBJ2-3; 9 nucleotides agree with TRBD2. Germline V CDR1 and CDR2: SGHTA, FQGNSA. V lost 2 bases to trimming and J lost 1 base; unmatched junction nucleotides: 4. The CDR3 runs to 16 residues. The CDR3 DNA reads as TGTGCCAGCAGCTTATTCGCGGGGGGGGGCACAGATACGCAGTATTTT. Translating it yields CASSLFAGGGTDTQYF.

This chain connects TRBV11-3 to TRBJ2-3, with TRBD2 matching 10 bases. V dropped 5 bases and J dropped 0; count of bases not matched to a gene: 5. This CDR3 has 16 amino acids. CDR1 SGHNT and CDR2 YENEEA come from the germline V gene. This CDR3 is CASSQGTSESTDTQYF. The CDR3, as DNA: TGTGCCAGCAGCCAAGGGACTAGCGAAAGCACAGATACGCAGTATTTT. Complete variable domain (other parts from reference TRBV11-3 and TRBJ2-3): EAGVVQSPRYKIIEKKQPVAFWCNPISGHNTLYWYLQNLGQGPELLIRYENEEAVDDSQLPKDRFSAERLKGVDSTLKIQPAELGDSAVYLCASSQGTSESTDTQYFGPGTRLTVL.

The CDR3 protein is CASSLLGGGYEQYF. The CDR3 DNA sequence: TGTGCCAGCAGCTTATTAGGCGGGGGCTACGAGCAGTACTTC. The rearrangement links TRBV7-8 to TRBJ2-7, with 7 positions matching TRBD2. V shed 2 bases and J 3 bases; nucleotides not matched to a gene: 4. The germline V gene has CDR1 SGHVS and CDR2 FQNEAQ. The CDR3 is 14 residues long.

This clone showed up just once. The gene calls are TRBV29-1 and TRBJ2-1; TRBD2 is a possible D gene (5 bases). Trimming removed 3 bases from V and 4 bases from J, with 13 bases in between. CDR1 and CDR2 from the germline V gene are SQVTM and ANQGSEA. The length of the CDR3 is 14 residues. The CDR3 loop reads CSVEGSPLYNEQFF. The CDR3 DNA reads as TGCAGCGTTGAGGGGAGCCCCTTATACAATGAGCAGTTCTTC.

CDR3 protein: CASSVTVTSTDTQYF. The CDR3 nucleotides are TGTGCCAGTAGTGTGACAGTTACTAGCACAGATACGCAGTATTTT. The rearrangement uses TRBV19 and TRBJ2-3, with D perhaps matching TRBD1 (5 bases). The CDR3 consists of 15 residues. The V gene lost 5 bases and the J gene lost 0 bases, with 12 bases spanning the gap. Germline lookup yields CDR1 LNHDA and CDR2 SQIVND (reference sequence).

The rearrangement links TRBV13 to TRBJ1-1; a weak D match, TRBD1 (5 bases). The CDR3 has 17 residues. In germline, CDR1 is PRHDT, CDR2 FYEKMQ (reference sequence). Trimming shortened V by 0 bases and J by 7 bases, and 21 bases separated the two germline ends. Here the CDR3 reads CASSLGGTLGAQGEAFF. CDR3 coding DNA: TGTGCCAGCAGCTTAGGGGGGACTTTAGGGGCTCAGGGTGAAGCTTTCTTT.

This clone was counted a single time. The J gene is TRBJ1-2, the V gene TRBV30; weak D call: TRBD1 (6 bases). Germline-derived CDR1 and CDR2 are GTSNPN and SVGIG (reference sequence). This CDR3 has 12 residues. Deletions cut 8 bases from V and 11 bases from J, with 21 bases between. The DNA for the CDR3 is TGTGCCGGGTCCCAGGGGCCCGGGGGGTACACCTTC. Protein sequence: CAGSQGPGGYTF.